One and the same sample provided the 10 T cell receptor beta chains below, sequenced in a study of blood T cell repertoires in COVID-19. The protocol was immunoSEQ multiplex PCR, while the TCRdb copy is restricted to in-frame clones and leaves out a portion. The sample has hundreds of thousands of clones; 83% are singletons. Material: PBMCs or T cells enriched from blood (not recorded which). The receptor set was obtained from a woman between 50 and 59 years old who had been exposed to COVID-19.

CDR3 in amino acids: CASSPNQQGGNSPLHF. CDR3 nucleotides: TGTGCCAGCTCACCAAATCAACAGGGTGGAAATTCACCCCTCCACTTT. The chain carries TRBV18 and TRBJ1-6, with D possibly being TRBD1 (6 bases). Trimming took 2 bases from V and 7 from J, leaving 15 bases between them. The CDR3 loop spans 16 amino acids. Germline CDR1 and CDR2: KGHSH and LQKENI.

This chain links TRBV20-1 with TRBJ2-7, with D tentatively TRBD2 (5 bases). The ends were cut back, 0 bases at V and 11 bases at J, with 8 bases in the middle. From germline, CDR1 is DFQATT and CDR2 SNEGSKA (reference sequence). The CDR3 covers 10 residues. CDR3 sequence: CSARDTEEYF. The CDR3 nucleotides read TGCAGTGCTAGAGATACGGAGGAGTACTTC.

The CDR3, as DNA: TGTGCCAGCAGCCCACGGACAGGGGGATTGAACACTGAAGCTTTCTTT. Its translation: CASSPRTGGLNTEAFF. This chain joins TRBV9 and TRBJ1-1; TRBD1 matches 10 bases. The germline V gene encodes CDR1 SGDLS and CDR2 YYNGEE. The V and J ends lost 4 bases and 0 bases, in that order; junction bases with no gene match: 6. This CDR3 has 16 residues. The full variable domain, with the rest looked up from reference TRBV9 and TRBJ1-1, is DSGVTQTPKHLITATGQRVTLRCSPRSGDLSVYWYQQSLDQGLQFLIQYYNGEERAKGNILERFSAQQFPDLHSELNLSSLELGDSALYFCASSPRTGGLNTEAFFGQGTRLTVV.

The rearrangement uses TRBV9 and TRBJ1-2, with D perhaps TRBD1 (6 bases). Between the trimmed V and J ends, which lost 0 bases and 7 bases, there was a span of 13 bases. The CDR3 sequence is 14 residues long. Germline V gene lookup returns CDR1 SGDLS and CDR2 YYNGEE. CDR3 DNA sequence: TGTGCCAGCAGCGTAGATGACAGGTGGGGTGGCTACACCTTC. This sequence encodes CASSVDDRWGGYTF.

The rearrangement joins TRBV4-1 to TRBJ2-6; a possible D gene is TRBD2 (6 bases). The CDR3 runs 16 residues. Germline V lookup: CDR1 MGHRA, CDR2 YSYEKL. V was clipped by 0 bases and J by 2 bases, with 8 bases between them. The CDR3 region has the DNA TGCGCCAGCAGCCAAGAGTCTAGCGCTGGGGCCAACGTCCTGACTTTC. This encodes CASSQESSAGANVLTF.

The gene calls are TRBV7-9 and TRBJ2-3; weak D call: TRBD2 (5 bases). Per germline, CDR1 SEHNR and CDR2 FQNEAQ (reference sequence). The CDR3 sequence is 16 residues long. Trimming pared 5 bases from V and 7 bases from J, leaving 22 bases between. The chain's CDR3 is CASSPPAPLASNTQYF. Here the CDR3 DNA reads TGTGCCAGCAGCCCCCCTGCCCCCCTAGCCTCGAATACGCAGTATTTT.

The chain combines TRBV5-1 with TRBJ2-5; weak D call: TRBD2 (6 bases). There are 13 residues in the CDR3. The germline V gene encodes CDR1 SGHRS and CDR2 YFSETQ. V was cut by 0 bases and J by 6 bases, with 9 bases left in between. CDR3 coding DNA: TGCGCCAGCAGCTTGGAGGGGAGGCAGACCCAGTACTTC. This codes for CASSLEGRQTQYF.

The CDR3 protein is CASSAPSGLREFF. For the CDR3, the DNA is TGTGCCAGCAGTGCCCCTAGCGGCCTCAGAGAGTTTTTT. The chain has TRBV28 and TRBJ2-2; the match to TRBD2 covers 7 bases. The CDR3 consists of 13 residues. Trimming at V came to 5 bases and at J to 16 bases, leaving 13 bases not matched to a gene. Germline lookup yields CDR1 MDHEN and CDR2 SYDVKM.

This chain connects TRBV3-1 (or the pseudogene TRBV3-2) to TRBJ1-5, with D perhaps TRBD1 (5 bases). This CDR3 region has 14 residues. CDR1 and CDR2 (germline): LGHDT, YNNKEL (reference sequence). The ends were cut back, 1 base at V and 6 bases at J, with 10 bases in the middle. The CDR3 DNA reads TGTGCCAGCAGCCAAGCGGGGGGAGGTCAGCCCCAGCATTTT. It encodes CASSQAGGGQPQHF.

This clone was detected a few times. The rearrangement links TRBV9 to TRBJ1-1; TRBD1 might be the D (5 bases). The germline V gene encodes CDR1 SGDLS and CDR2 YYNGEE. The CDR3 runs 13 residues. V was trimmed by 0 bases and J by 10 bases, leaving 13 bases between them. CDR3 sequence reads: CASSVDRLGGAFF. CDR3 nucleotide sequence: TGTGCCAGCAGCGTAGACAGACTCGGGGGAGCTTTCTTT.